These T cell receptor beta chains were read from a single sample in a study of blood T cell repertoires in COVID-19. The repertoire was sequenced with immunoSEQ multiplex PCR; TCRdb's copy has only in-frame clones and lacks some. The data contain approximately 200,000 clones, approximately 94% of them singletons. Sequences were obtained from peripheral blood. These receptors came from a young man with COVID-19, enrolled during active disease. Each CDR3 is given with its conserved first and last residue. D genes are given only for firm matches. Expanded clones get a size class; other rows say once, few or many, or leave the size out.

CDR3 length: 18
D gene: TRBD2
clone size: .
J gene: TRBJ2-1
V gene: TRBV5-1
CDR3 DNA: TGCGCCAGCACCTTGTTGGGGACTAGCGGGGGGACATACAATGAGCAGTTCTTC
CDR3 protein: CASTLLGTSGGTYNEQFF

CDR3 length: 19
D gene: TRBD1
clone size: once
J gene: TRBJ2-6
V gene: TRBV7-6
CDR3 DNA: TGTGCCAGCAGCTCCAAAGGACAGGGGGCGATTTCTGGGGCCAACGTCCTGACTTTC
CDR3 protein: CASSSKGQGAISGANVLTF

CDR3 length: 14
D gene: TRBD1
clone size: .
J gene: TRBJ1-6
V gene: TRBV11-3
CDR3 DNA: TGTGCCAGCAGCCTACAGGGGAGTAATTCACCCCTCCACTTT
CDR3 protein: CASSLQGSNSPLHF

CDR3 length: 15
D gene: .
clone size: .
J gene: TRBJ1-5
V gene: TRBV27
CDR3 DNA: TGTGCCAGCAGTTTTGAGGGCGCGGGGAATCAGCCCCAGCATTTT
CDR3 protein: CASSFEGAGNQPQHF

CDR3 length: 12
D gene: TRBD1
clone size: .
J gene: TRBJ1-2
V gene: TRBV29-1
CDR3 DNA: TGCAGCGCTGAGACAGGGTGGGATGGCTACACCTTC
CDR3 protein: CSAETGWDGYTF

CDR3 length: 17
D gene: TRBD2
clone size: .
J gene: TRBJ2-1
V gene: TRBV27
CDR3 DNA: TGTGCCAGCAGACAGCGGAGACTAGCGGGGGGACTCAATGAGCAGTTCTTC
CDR3 protein: CASRQRRLAGGLNEQFF

CDR3 length: 15
D gene: .
clone size: once
J gene: TRBJ1-4
V gene: TRBV3-1/TRBV3-2
CDR3 DNA: TGTGCCAGCAGCCCTCACAGAGCAACTAATGAAAAACTGTTTTTT
CDR3 protein: CASSPHRATNEKLFF

CDR3 length: 12
D gene: .
clone size: .
J gene: TRBJ1-1
V gene: TRBV12-3/TRBV12-4
CDR3 DNA: TGTGCCAGCAGTCGAGATTACACTGAAGCTTTCTTT
CDR3 protein: CASSRDYTEAFF

CDR3 length: 17
D gene: .
clone size: .
J gene: TRBJ2-3
V gene: TRBV6-2/TRBV6-3
CDR3 DNA: TGTGCCAGCAGTTACAATTCGGGCGGGGCCTTAACAGATACGCAGTATTTT
CDR3 protein: CASSYNSGGALTDTQYF

CDR3 length: 14
D gene: TRBD1
clone size: .
J gene: TRBJ1-3
V gene: TRBV6-6
CDR3 DNA: TGTGCCAGCACCGAACAGGGGGATGGAAACACCATATATTTT
CDR3 protein: CASTEQGDGNTIYF

CDR3 length: 17
D gene: .
clone size: .
J gene: TRBJ1-3
V gene: TRBV7-9
CDR3 DNA: TGTGCCAGCAGCTTAGCGAATGGAGTACCCTCTGGAAACACCATATATTTT
CDR3 protein: CASSLANGVPSGNTIYF

CDR3 length: 15
D gene: TRBD1
clone size: .
J gene: TRBJ2-7
V gene: TRBV5-1
CDR3 DNA: TGCGCCAGCAGCCGTTCAGGGGGACCCTCCTACGAGCAGTACTTC
CDR3 protein: CASSRSGGPSYEQYF

CDR3 length: 14
D gene: .
clone size: .
J gene: TRBJ1-1
V gene: TRBV5-1
CDR3 DNA: TGCGCCAGCAGCTTGGGATCGGGGTCCACTGAAGCTTTCTTT
CDR3 protein: CASSLGSGSTEAFF